These 22 T cell receptor beta chains came from one sample sequenced in a study of blood T cell repertoires in COVID-19. Clones were read by immunoSEQ multiplex PCR, and TCRdb kept only the in-frame ones, dropping some. The sample holds roughly 290,000 clones; 75% to 90% are singletons and the top ten take 3.5% to 4.5%. Material for sequencing was PBMCs or T cells enriched from blood (not recorded which). These receptor sequences come from a woman aged 25 to 45 who had recovered from COVID-19.

The chain recombines TRBV9 with TRBJ2-3; maybe TRBD2 (5 bases). CDR1 SGDLS and CDR2 YYNGEE come from the germline V gene. Trimming left V 3 bases short and J 5 bases short, with 22 bases between. There are 17 residues in the CDR3. The chain's CDR3 is CASSALPEFLAQDTQYF. In DNA form, the CDR3 reads TGTGCCAGCAGCGCCCTTCCGGAGTTTCTAGCCCAAGATACGCAGTATTTT.

The chain combines TRBV7-8 with TRBJ1-5, with TRBD1 as a possible D gene (6 bases). Trimming removed 1 base from V and 4 bases from J, with 14 bases in between. There are 16 residues in the CDR3. CDR1 and CDR2 from the germline V gene are SGHVS and FQNEAQ. CDR3 amino acids: CASSLVNRVQNQPQHF. CDR3 nucleotides: TGTGCCAGCAGCTTAGTAAACAGGGTCCAAAATCAGCCCCAGCATTTT.

The genes are TRBV15 and TRBJ1-2; no clear D. In germline, CDR1 is LNHNV, CDR2 YYDKDF (reference sequence). V gave up 0 bases and J gave up 8 bases, with 19 bases separating them. The CDR3 is 16 residues long. The CDR3, as DNA: TGTGCCACCAGCAGAGAATGGACTGGTGGGGAGGCCGGCTACACCTTC. As protein: CATSREWTGGEAGYTF. Combining the CDR3 with reference TRBV15 and TRBJ1-2 gives the whole variable domain DAMVIQNPRYQVTQFGKPVTLSCSQTLNHNVMYWYQQKSSQAPKLLFHYYDKDFNNEADTPDNFQSRRPNTSFCFLDIRSPGLGDTAMYLCATSREWTGGEAGYTFGSGTRLTVV.

The genes are TRBV14 and TRBJ1-1; D may be TRBD1 (5 bases). Between the trimmed V and J ends, which lost 1 base and 2 bases, there was a span of 17 bases. The CDR3 consists of 17 residues. Germline CDR1 is SGHDN and CDR2 is FVKESK. This chain's CDR3 is CASSQGPGYFGNTEAFF. CDR3 bases: TGTGCCAGCAGCCAAGGTCCAGGGTACTTTGGTAACACTGAAGCTTTCTTT.

The rearrangement links TRBV12-3 or TRBV12-4 to TRBJ2-2; no firm D call. V lost 4 bases and J lost 7, with 4 bases in between. The CDR3 spans 11 residues. The CDR3 protein is CASSSSGELFF. In DNA form, the CDR3 reads TGTGCCAGCAGTTCCAGCGGGGAGCTGTTTTTT.

The rearrangement joins TRBV4-1 to TRBJ1-1; D gene uncertain. The CDR3 runs to 15 residues. Trimming stripped 4 bases from V and 1 base from J, with 13 bases between. Germline-derived CDR1 and CDR2 are MGHRA and YSYEKL. The CDR3 DNA sequence: TGCGCCAGCAGCCGCCGGCCGGAGGGGAACACTGAAGCTTTCTTT. It encodes CASSRRPEGNTEAFF.

The chain employs TRBV18 and TRBJ2-7; TRBD1 agrees at 10 bases. The V segment lost 6 bases and the J segment 2 bases; nucleotides outside the gene matches: 4. The CDR3 runs to 14 residues. The germline CDR1 and CDR2 sequences are KGHSH and LQKENI. The CDR3, as DNA: TGTGCCAGCTCTCCGACAGGGGGCCCCTACGAGCAGTACTTC. This codes for CASSPTGGPYEQYF.

The chain employs TRBV14 and TRBJ1-1; no definite D call. The CDR3 contains 14 residues. Trimming shortened V by 4 bases and J by 3 bases, and 12 bases separated the two germline ends. Germline V lookup: CDR1 SGHDN, CDR2 FVKESK. The CDR3 DNA is TGTGCCAGCAGCCTTGAGGGCGTGTACACTGAAGCTTTCTTT. It specifies CASSLEGVYTEAFF.

The chain couples TRBV28 to TRBJ1-6; D might be TRBD1 (5 bases). The CDR3 runs to 15 residues. The V gene lost 3 bases and the J gene lost 2 bases, with 8 bases spanning the gap. CDR1 and CDR2 (germline): MDHEN, SYDVKM. For the CDR3, the DNA is TGTGCCAGCAGTTTGGCAGGGACCTATAATTCACCCCTCCACTTT. This translates into CASSLAGTYNSPLHF.

The chain uses TRBV5-4 and TRBJ1-1; D gene uncertain. The CDR3 runs to 15 residues. The V end was cut by 2 bases, the J end by 1 base, with 12 bases between. Germline CDR1 and CDR2: SGHNT and YYREEE (reference sequence). The DNA for the CDR3 is TGTGCCAGCAGCTTAGGAGGGCGCGGGAACACTGAAGCTTTCTTT. It specifies CASSLGGRGNTEAFF.

The chain is built from TRBV27 and TRBJ2-5, with TRBD2 matching over 9 bases. The J segment lost 5 bases and the V segment lost 5 bases, leaving 6 bases of the junction unmatched. From germline, CDR1 is MNHEY and CDR2 SMNVEV (reference sequence). The CDR3 loop spans 14 amino acids. Here the CDR3 reads CASSPRTSGETQYF. In DNA form, the CDR3 reads TGTGCCAGCAGTCCCCGTACTAGCGGGGAGACCCAGTACTTC.

In this sample, this clone turned up once. The V and J genes are TRBV27 and TRBJ1-1; D gene ambiguous. Germline-derived CDR1 and CDR2 are MNHEY and SMNVEV (reference sequence). The CDR3 is 9 amino acids. Trimming took off 6 bases at V and 8 bases at J, with 4 bases between the two ends. This CDR3 reads CASRTEAFF. The CDR3 DNA sequence: TGTGCCAGCAGAACAGAAGCTTTCTTT.

The V gene is TRBV28, the J gene TRBJ2-7, with D maybe TRBD2 (5 bases). Germline-derived CDR1 and CDR2 are MDHEN and SYDVKM. The CDR3 spans 16 residues. V lost 1 base and J 4 bases, leaving 17 bases between the germline ends. The CDR3 region is CASSLSSSLGSYEQYF. Here the CDR3 DNA reads TGTGCCAGCAGTTTATCTAGCTCCTTAGGGTCGTACGAGCAGTACTTC.

The DNA of the CDR3 is TGTGCCAGCAGTTTAACGCTGGGGACTAGCGGGAGCACCTCCTACGAGCAGTACTTC. This gives the protein CASSLTLGTSGSTSYEQYF. The chain recombines TRBV28 with TRBJ2-7; 14 nucleotides match TRBD2. J gave up 0 bases and V 2 bases, and 9 bases lay outside the gene matches. Germline CDR1 reads MDHEN; CDR2 reads SYDVKM. The CDR3 extends over 19 amino acids.

The chain couples TRBV18 to TRBJ1-5, with D hard to call. The CDR3 extends over 13 amino acids. Germline V gene lookup returns CDR1 KGHSH and CDR2 LQKENI. Trimming left V 2 bases short and J 1 base short, with 3 bases between. DNA for the CDR3: TGTGCCAGCTCACCAGGCAGCAATCAGCCCCAGCATTTT. Amino acids: CASSPGSNQPQHF.

The V gene is TRBV5-6, the J gene TRBJ1-6, with 7 bases fitting TRBD1. This CDR3 has 16 amino acids. Germline CDR1 and CDR2: SGHDT and YYEEEE. V dropped 0 bases and J dropped 9; count of bases not matched to a gene: 9. In DNA form, the CDR3 reads TGTGCCAGCAGCTTGGTTGTCGGAGGGGGCAGTTCACCCCTCCACTTT. Translation gives CASSLVVGGGSSPLHF.

The chain carries TRBV4-1 and TRBJ2-2; 8 bases align to TRBD2. V lost 2 bases and J lost 1; bases outside the gene matches: 3. The CDR3 is 16 amino acids. Germline V gene data show CDR1 as MGHRA and CDR2 as YSYEKL. In nucleotides, the CDR3 is TGCGCCAGCAGCCAACCCAGCGGGAGGAACACCGGGGAGCTGTTTTTT. Its protein product is CASSQPSGRNTGELFF.

The chain carries TRBV10-1 and TRBJ2-4, with a tentative D call TRBD2 (6 bases). This CDR3 contains 13 residues. Germline CDR1 WNHNN, CDR2 SYGVQD (reference sequence). The V gene lost 5 bases and the J gene lost 5 bases, with 10 bases spanning the gap. The CDR3 bases are TGCGCCAGCAGTAGCGGGTCGGAAAACATTCAGTACTTC. It specifies CASSSGSENIQYF.

This sequence joins TRBV15 and TRBJ1-2; no clear D. Germline values: CDR1 LNHNV, CDR2 YYDKDF (reference sequence). The CDR3 length is 14 residues. V was pared by 0 bases and J by 5 bases, with 10 bases between. The CDR3 here is CATSRDGPRYGYTF. The CDR3 bases are TGTGCCACCAGCAGAGACGGTCCTAGGTATGGCTACACCTTC.

This clone was picked up a small number of times. V is TRBV19 and J is TRBJ2-7, with 8 bases aligning to TRBD1. There are 13 residues in the CDR3. CDR1 and CDR2 from the germline V gene are LNHDA and SQIVND (reference sequence). J gave up 3 bases and V 9 bases, and 7 bases lay outside the gene matches. DNA of the CDR3: TGTGCCAGCAGGGACAGGTCTCGCTACGAGCAGTACTTC. Translated, it gives CASRDRSRYEQYF.

The V call is TRBV28, the J call TRBJ1-3, with 10 positions matching TRBD1. V gave up 6 bases and J gave up 6 bases; unmatched junction bases: 8. This CDR3 has 15 residues. CDR1 MDHEN and CDR2 SYDVKM come from the germline V gene. Here the CDR3 DNA reads TGTGCCAGCAGCATTGGACAGGGGGACGAAAACACCATATATTTT. As protein: CASSIGQGDENTIYF.

The CDR3 DNA is TGTGCCAGCAGTTTGGGGGGACAGGGTTCTGATGGCTACACCTTC. It yields the protein CASSLGGQGSDGYTF. The V call is TRBV28, the J call TRBJ1-2, with TRBD1 identical over 9 bases. Germline assignment: CDR1 MDHEN and CDR2 SYDVKM. The CDR3 totals 15 residues. The V and J ends lost 3 bases and 6 bases, in that order; junction bases with no gene match: 8.